The 29 T cell receptor beta chains below were found in one sample sequenced in a study of shared clonotypes between healthy human individuals. Assay used: immunoSEQ multiplex PCR; TCRdb lists only in-frame clones, some missing. This table holds some 1,600,000 clones, approximately 98% found once. Specimen: naive CD4+ T cells sorted from blood. Subset of the sample: CD45RA+ positively selected. Receptors originate from a young man in good health.

About this clone: The junction does not match germline at one end; this may be a read error. As DNA, the CDR3 is TGTGCCACCTCCCGGACTAGAGGTTCCTCCGAGCAGTACTTC. Its translation is CATSRTRGSSEQYF. The chain is built from TRBV7-9 and TRBJ2-7, with 7 positions matching TRBD2. This CDR3 region has 14 residues. CDR1 is SEHNR, CDR2 FQNEAQ, per germline (reference sequence).

The rearrangement uses TRBV4-2 and TRBJ1-1, with D tentatively TRBD1 (6 bases). This CDR3 region has 15 residues. Germline CDR1 and CDR2: LGHNA and YNFKEQ. The germline V and J ends were trimmed by 0 bases and 11 bases, with 19 bases remaining between them. CDR3 protein: CASSQDWGAGDLAFF. The CDR3 DNA reads as TGTGCCAGCAGCCAAGATTGGGGGGCGGGGGACTTGGCTTTCTTT.

The rearrangement joins TRBV7-8 to TRBJ2-4, with no clear D. With 0 bases removed from V and 3 bases from J, the gap between germline ends came to 15 bases. The CDR3 has 17 residues. Germline loops: CDR1 SGHVS, CDR2 FQNEAQ. CDR3 DNA: TGTGCCAGCAGCTTAGCTCTGGGGTGGGTCGACAAAAACATTCAGTACTTC. This codes for CASSLALGWVDKNIQYF. The whole variable domain, remainder taken from reference TRBV7-8 and TRBJ2-4, is GAGVSQSPRYKVAKRGQDVALRCDPISGHVSLFWYQQALGQGPEFLTYFQNEAQLDKSGLPSDRFFAERPEGSVSTLKIQRTQQEDSAVYLCASSLALGWVDKNIQYFGAGTRLSVL.

The chain uses TRBV9 and TRBJ2-3; TRBD1 agrees at 7 bases. This CDR3 spans 18 amino acids. Germline lookup yields CDR1 SGDLS and CDR2 YYNGEE. V lost 0 bases to trimming and J lost 2 bases; unmatched junction nucleotides: 12. The CDR3 region has the DNA TGTGCCAGCAGCGTAGATCCCCACAGGGGACGATTCACAGATACGCAGTATTTT. Encoded protein: CASSVDPHRGRFTDTQYF.

CDR3 in DNA: TGTGCCAGCAGCTTCGGACTGGATCTTTACGCCACCGGGGAGCTGTTTTTT. Translating gives CASSFGLDLYATGELFF. The chain has TRBV5-4 and TRBJ2-2, with D perhaps TRBD2 (5 bases). Trimming pared 2 bases from V and 4 bases from J, leaving 18 bases between. The CDR3 extends over 17 amino acids. Germline V CDR1 and CDR2: SGHNT, YYREEE (reference sequence). Using reference TRBV5-4 and TRBJ2-2 for the parts outside the CDR3, the full variable domain is ETGVTQSPTHLIKTRGQQVTLRCSSQSGHNTVSWYQQALGQGPQFIFQYYREEENGRGNFPPRFSGLQFPNYSSELNVNALELDDSALYLCASSFGLDLYATGELFFGEGSRLTVL.

Concerning this clone: Additional DNA sequences in this sample encode the identical CDR3. The chain combines TRBV9 with TRBJ2-3; 7 nucleotides match TRBD1. V shed 0 bases, J shed 4 bases, and the junction held 2 bases outside the gene matches. Germline values: CDR1 SGDLS, CDR2 YYNGEE. The CDR3 extends over 14 amino acids. This CDR3 is CASSVAGTADTQYF. The CDR3 bases are TGTGCCAGCAGCGTAGCGGGGACAGCAGATACGCAGTATTTT. The whole variable domain, filled in from reference TRBV9 and TRBJ2-3, reads DSGVTQTPKHLITATGQRVTLRCSPRSGDLSVYWYQQSLDQGLQFLIQYYNGEERAKGNILERFSAQQFPDLHSELNLSSLELGDSALYFCASSVAGTADTQYFGPGTRLTVL.

This chain joins TRBV9 and TRBJ2-1; 7 bases align to TRBD1. This CDR3 spans 13 amino acids. The J segment lost 6 bases and the V segment lost 4 bases, leaving 4 bases of the junction unmatched. CDR1 is SGDLS and CDR2 is YYNGEE in the germline V gene. CDR3 protein: CASSLGQLNEQFF. The CDR3 bases are TGTGCCAGCAGCCTGGGACAGCTCAATGAGCAGTTCTTC.

V gene TRBV30 combines with J gene TRBJ2-5; 7 nucleotides agree with TRBD2. The J segment lost 2 bases and the V segment lost 5 bases, leaving 8 bases of the junction unmatched. The CDR3 totals 14 residues. Germline V lookup: CDR1 GTSNPN, CDR2 SVGIG (reference sequence). The CDR3 here is CAWEPPGGQETQYF. The CDR3 DNA is TGTGCCTGGGAACCCCCCGGGGGGCAAGAGACCCAGTACTTC.

The rearrangement links TRBV19 to TRBJ2-1, with D perhaps TRBD2 (6 bases). Germline V lookup: CDR1 LNHDA, CDR2 SQIVND (reference sequence). Trimming removed 9 bases at V and 0 bases at J, with 12 bases between. The CDR3 is 14 amino acids. CDR3 sequence (DNA): TGTGCCAGCAAGCGGGTAGTCTCCTACAATGAGCAGTTCTTC. Protein product: CASKRVVSYNEQFF.

The V call is TRBV6-1, the J call TRBJ2-1; no reliable D call. V was pared by 3 bases and J by 12 bases, with 15 bases between. This CDR3 spans 13 amino acids. CDR1 is MNHNS, CDR2 SASEGT, per germline. The CDR3 sequence is CASSDAPRTGQFF. The CDR3 nucleotides read TGTGCCAGCAGTGACGCCCCAAGGACGGGGCAGTTCTTC.

This chain uses TRBV2 with TRBJ2-5, with 7 bases lining up with TRBD1. The CDR3 consists of 16 residues. Germline values: CDR1 SNHLY, CDR2 FYNNEI. The V and J ends lost 2 bases and 5 bases, in that order; junction bases with no gene match: 11. The CDR3 reads CASSELGPQGGETQYF. DNA of the CDR3: TGTGCCAGCAGTGAACTGGGCCCGCAAGGGGGCGAGACCCAGTACTTC.

This clone was counted a single time. Its ends do not fully match the called genes, so a read error is possible. The chain combines TRBV6-1 with TRBJ2-7; D unresolved. Germline V CDR1 and CDR2: MNHNS, SASEGT. This CDR3 comprises 10 residues. CDR3 sequence reads: CASSEAGLSF. The CDR3 DNA is TGTGCCAGCAGTGAAGCGGGTTTATCCTTC.

This chain connects TRBV21-1 to TRBJ2-5; the table's D call, TRBD2, has no DNA check behind it. TRBV21-1 is labeled a pseudogene. The CDR3 runs 16 residues. CDR3 sequence: CASIRPGLAGQETQYF. DNA for the CDR3: TGTGCCAGCATCCGACCCGGACTAGCGGGTCAAGAGACCCAGTACTTC.

V gene TRBV5-1 combines with J gene TRBJ2-7, with 7 bases identical to TRBD1. Trimming removed 4 bases from V and 7 bases from J; junction bases left unmatched: 14. This CDR3 is 15 amino acids long. Germline loops: CDR1 SGHRS, CDR2 YFSETQ. CDR3 DNA: TGCGCCAGCAGCGGAATCCGGGACAGACAATTTGAGCAGTACTTC. Amino acids: CASSGIRDRQFEQYF.

A remark on this clone: At the DNA level, this CDR3 is encoded by other sequences in the same sample as well. The V call is TRBV18, the J call TRBJ2-5, with a tentative D call TRBD2 (5 bases). Germline loops: CDR1 KGHSH, CDR2 LQKENI. This CDR3 has 14 amino acids. Trimming cost V 3 bases and J 1 base, with 9 bases left between them. This CDR3 reads CASSPSLAQETQYF. CDR3 DNA: TGTGCCAGCTCACCGAGCCTAGCCCAAGAGACCCAGTACTTC. Full variable domain (missing parts from reference TRBV18 and TRBJ2-5): NAGVMQNPRHLVRRRGQEARLRCSPMKGHSHVYWYRQLPEEGLKFMVYLQKENIIDESGMPKERFSAEFPKEGPSILRIQQVVRGDSAAYFCASSPSLAQETQYFGPGTRLLVL.

The rearrangement joins TRBV18 to TRBJ1-2; D gene unclear. CDR1 and CDR2 (germline): KGHSH, LQKENI. V shed 6 bases and J shed 2 bases, with 16 bases lying between them. CDR3 length: 15 amino acids. CDR3 residues: CASSPQAQPNYGYTF. Written as DNA, the CDR3 is TGTGCCAGCTCCCCCCAGGCCCAACCGAACTATGGCTACACCTTC. Looking up the rest from reference TRBV18 and TRBJ1-2 gives the full variable domain: NAGVMQNPRHLVRRRGQEARLRCSPMKGHSHVYWYRQLPEEGLKFMVYLQKENIIDESGMPKERFSAEFPKEGPSILRIQQVVRGDSAAYFCASSPQAQPNYGYTFGSGTRLTVV.

CDR3 in DNA: TGCGCCAGCAGCCCCGGGACCTTCACAGATACGCAGTATTTT. Its protein product is CASSPGTFTDTQYF. The chain combines TRBV5-1 with TRBJ2-3; D may correspond to TRBD1 or TRBD2 (5 bases each). The CDR3 contains 14 residues. Germline CDR1 SGHRS, CDR2 YFSETQ. V gave up 4 bases and J gave up 2 bases, with 11 bases separating them.

This rearrangement joins TRBV9 to TRBJ1-4; possible D gene TRBD1, 5 bases. The V end was cut by 0 bases, the J end by 10 bases, with 19 bases between. From germline, CDR1 is SGDLS and CDR2 YYNGEE. This CDR3 spans 16 amino acids. Here the CDR3 DNA reads TGTGCCAGCAGCGTAGAAGAGGGGCCCTATGGCGGAAAACTGTTTTTT. It encodes CASSVEEGPYGGKLFF.

With regard to this clone: Other DNA variants within this sample encode the same CDR3. The rearrangement links TRBV4-3 to TRBJ2-1; D call uncertain. V gave up 4 bases and J gave up 0 bases, with 10 bases separating them. Germline loops: CDR1 LGHNA, CDR2 YSLEER. The CDR3 contains 15 residues. CDR3: CASSPGRLSYNEQFF. In DNA, the CDR3 is TGCGCCAGCAGCCCAGGTAGGCTCTCCTACAATGAGCAGTTCTTC.

This chain uses TRBV6-6 with TRBJ2-3; 8 bases line up with TRBD1. The CDR3 covers 14 residues. Germline assignment: CDR1 MNHNY and CDR2 SVGAGI (reference sequence). The J segment lost 8 bases and the V segment lost 4 bases, leaving 8 bases of the junction unmatched. The CDR3 loop is CASSFTRDRTTQYF. DNA for the CDR3: TGTGCCAGCAGTTTCACCAGGGACAGGACTACGCAGTATTTT.

This clone was seen once. Other DNA sequences in the same sample also yield this CDR3. The chain employs TRBV5-1 and TRBJ2-7; the D gene could be TRBD1 or TRBD2 (5 bases each). V was pared by 0 bases and J by 2 bases, with 12 bases between. CDR1 is SGHRS, CDR2 YFSETQ, per germline. The CDR3 consists of 15 residues. The CDR3: CASSLDGTPPYEQYF. The CDR3 coding sequence is TGCGCCAGCAGCTTGGACGGGACGCCACCCTACGAGCAGTACTTC.

V gene TRBV6-9 combines with J gene TRBJ2-5, with 11 bases matching TRBD2. Trimming removed 5 bases from V and 3 bases from J; junction bases left unmatched: 17. The CDR3 runs 19 residues. Per the germline V gene, CDR1 is MNHGY and CDR2 is SVAAGI. The CDR3 nucleotides read TGTGCCAGCAGTAAAGCCGGGACTAGCGGCAAGAACTCTAAAGAGACCCAGTACTTC. Its protein is CASSKAGTSGKNSKETQYF.

The J gene is TRBJ2-7, the V gene TRBV10-3; D perhaps matches TRBD1 (5 bases). Per germline, CDR1 ENHRY and CDR2 SYGVKD. This CDR3 region has 13 residues. V lost 6 bases and J lost 0, with 9 bases in between. CDR3 sequence reads: CAIRPTASYEQYF. The CDR3 DNA reads as TGTGCCATCAGGCCGACAGCCTCCTACGAGCAGTACTTC.

The chain employs TRBV7-9 and TRBJ1-4; 7 nucleotides agree with TRBD1. The CDR3 totals 15 residues. Per germline, CDR1 SEHNR and CDR2 FQNEAQ (reference sequence). V was clipped by 6 bases and J by 8 bases; unmatched bases: 12. CDR3 sequence (DNA): TGTGCCAGCAGACCACCGGACAGGCCGTGGGAAAAACTGTTTTTT. Its translation: CASRPPDRPWEKLFF.

The chain is built from TRBV6-5 and TRBJ1-2; unclear D gene. V was cut by 0 bases and J by 3 bases, with 11 bases left in between. The length of the CDR3 is 15 residues. Germline V gene lookup returns CDR1 MNHEY and CDR2 SVGAGI. CDR3: CASSYSHGPHYGYTF. The CDR3 bases are TGTGCCAGCAGTTACTCCCATGGGCCTCACTATGGCTACACCTTC.

This clone turned up a few times. Other DNA variants within this sample encode the same CDR3. The rearrangement links TRBV2 to TRBJ2-2; D is perhaps TRBD1 (5 bases). The CDR3 consists of 13 residues. Germline CDR1 SNHLY, CDR2 FYNNEI. Trimming shortened V by 5 bases and J by 5 bases, and 9 bases separated the two germline ends. As DNA, the CDR3 is TGTGCCAGCAGTCCTCAGGGTACCGGGGAGCTGTTTTTT. Protein: CASSPQGTGELFF.

CDR3 bases: TGTGCCAGCAGCCTTAAGACTAGCGGGAGGGCCTATGAGCAGTTCTTC. This sequence encodes CASSLKTSGRAYEQFF. This chain connects TRBV5-8 to TRBJ2-1; 14 bases are a match to TRBD2. Germline values: CDR1 SGHTS, CDR2 YDEGEE. J was trimmed by 8 bases and V by 4 bases; bases with no gene match: 8. The CDR3 sequence is 16 residues long.

The CDR3 DNA reads as TGTGCCAGCAGATTAGGACAGTCCACTGAAGCTTTCTTT. This sequence encodes CASRLGQSTEAFF. The rearrangement joins TRBV5-5 to TRBJ1-1; D perhaps matches TRBD1 (6 bases). This CDR3 spans 13 amino acids. CDR1 and CDR2 from the germline V gene are SGHKS and YYEKEE (reference sequence). V lost 5 bases, J lost 4 bases, and 12 bases lay in between. The full variable domain, its missing parts supplied by reference TRBV5-5 and TRBJ1-1, is DAGVTQSPTHLIKTRGQQVTLRCSPISGHKSVSWYQQVLGQGPQFIFQYYEKEERGRGNFPDRFSARQFPNYSSELNVNALLLGDSALYLCASRLGQSTEAFFGQGTRLTVV.

The gene calls are TRBV5-5 and TRBJ1-1; D ambiguous. This CDR3 has 14 residues. The V end lost 4 bases, the J end lost 4 bases, and 14 bases lay between the germline ends. CDR1 is SGHKS and CDR2 is YYEKEE in the germline V gene (reference sequence). The CDR3 is CASSAPEVRTEAFF. In nucleotides, the CDR3 is TGTGCCAGCAGCGCCCCCGAGGTACGCACTGAAGCTTTCTTT. Complete variable domain (other parts from reference TRBV5-5 and TRBJ1-1): DAGVTQSPTHLIKTRGQQVTLRCSPISGHKSVSWYQQVLGQGPQFIFQYYEKEERGRGNFPDRFSARQFPNYSSELNVNALLLGDSALYLCASSAPEVRTEAFFGQGTRLTVV.